The T cell receptor (beta chain) described here comes from a study of cytomegalovirus exposure and HLA in healthy donors. In the PCR, 60 Vbeta and 13 Jbeta primers were used. Clones were read by immunoSEQ multiplex PCR, and TCRdb kept only the in-frame ones, dropping some. The repertoire has about 140,000 clones, around 73% of them found once; the top ten carry over 1%. The CDR3 has 14 residues. The V end was cut by 6 bases, the J end by 0 bases, with 10 bases between. Germline CDR1 reads SGDLS; CDR2 reads YYNGEE. The rearrangement uses TRBV9 and TRBJ1-3; no reliable D call. The TCR comes from a woman in her thirties or forties in good health and CMV-seronegative. Material for sequencing was PBMCs. CDR3 nucleotides: TGTGCCAGCACCATGGGCCTCTCTGGAAACACCATATATTTT. Translation: CASTMGLSGNTIYF.